This T cell receptor (beta chain) was retrieved from a study of T cell responses to AZD1222 COVID-19 vaccine. Findings of the study overall: A mostly white British donor set with more females was recruited, and clonal diversity was possibly underestimated.

TCRdb keeps only in-frame clones here, not all; method: immunoSEQ multiplex PCR. The table records roughly 110,000 clones, about 93% of them present only once. Points on this clone: No antigen is known for it.

The V gene's germline CDR1 is KGHSH and CDR2 LQKENI. This CDR3 has 15 residues. V gave up 3 bases and J gave up 8 bases; unmatched junction bases: 9. The rearrangement uses TRBV18 and TRBJ1-2; 10 bases are shared with TRBD1. The TCR sequence derives from an adult in good health. Specimen: peripheral blood, collected on day 0 of AZD1222 vaccination. In nucleotides, the CDR3 is TGTGCCAGCTCACCCGCGGGACAGGGGTTTGACGGCTACACCTTC. As protein: CASSPAGQGFDGYTF.